The source of this T cell receptor (beta chain) is a study of monozygotic twins with cystic fibrosis. Study-level findings and limits: Nucleotide-identical clonotype sharing was significantly higher within monozygotic CF twin pairs than between unrelated CF individuals. In this small cohort, shared CDR3 numbers showed no association with age, concordance or disease severity. In 13 of 16 pairs, V gene usage was closest to the co-twin's. The repertoire was suggested to be naive-dominated, clonality median approximately 0.0093.

A word on this clone: Its antigen is as yet unknown.

Only in-frame clones appear in the TCRdb table, and some are missing; sequencing was by immunoSEQ multiplex PCR. Among tens of thousands of clones, approximately 97% were seen once, and the ten largest hold roughly 0.15%. V was trimmed by 5 bases and J by 6 bases, leaving 14 bases between them. The germline CDR1 and CDR2 sequences are MNHEY and SVGAGI. This CDR3 is built from 14 residues. This sequence was found in a girl aged 5-17 years with cystic fibrosis. The sample taken for sequencing was blood. This chain links TRBV6-5 with TRBJ1-5, with D possibly TRBD1 on 5 matching bases. As DNA, the CDR3 is TGTGCCAGCAGTCCGGCAGGGTCCCGTCAGCCCCAGCATTTT. It translates to CASSPAGSRQPQHF.